Reported below is one T cell receptor (beta chain). Its specificity is unknown. The CDR3 does not close with the conserved phenylalanine or tryptophan, likely indicating a read error. The sample originates from a study of response to subunit inactivated influenza vaccine. TCRdb reprocessed the RT-PCR reads with MiXCR, giving one entry per CDR3 protein. The sample has about 310,000 distinct CDR3 sequences, about 20% seen once. Broader study findings: Authors proposed each seasonal influenza vaccination draws in few new T cells.

This material consisted of PBMCs from blood, taken approximately 20 months after vaccination. The TCR originated in a man aged 50 to 69 who received an inactivated influenza vaccine.

The DNA of the CDR3 is TGTGCCAGCTCAGGGCGACAGGGGAACACTGAAGCTTTCTTA. Translating gives CASSGRQGNTEAFL. The chain is built from TRBV18 and TRBJ1-1; 7 nucleotides match TRBD1. Unmatched junction bases numbered 4, after V lost 5 bases and J lost 1 base. The germline gives CDR1 KGHSH, CDR2 LQKENI. CDR3 length: 14 amino acids.